This is a list of T cell receptor beta chains from one sample in a study of blood T cell repertoires in COVID-19. Measured with immunoSEQ multiplex PCR; TCRdb has only the in-frame clones, and not every one. The sample yields 200,000 to 250,000 clones, over 75% seen once. Sequenced input: PBMCs or T cells enriched from blood (not recorded which). These receptor sequences come from a woman aged 55-70 years who had recovered from COVID-19. CDR3s include the opening cysteine and the closing phenylalanine or tryptophan. Fields, in order: V gene, J gene, clone size, D gene, CDR3 DNA, CDR3 protein. The D gene is left open where the match is weak. Rows give clone size only sometimes, using once, few, many, or a class for an expanded clone.

V: TRBV3-1/TRBV3-2
J: TRBJ1-1
size: .
D: .
DNA: TGTGCCAGCAGCCATACTCCGGACACTGAAGCTTTCTTT
CDR3: CASSHTPDTEAFF

V: TRBV11-2
J: TRBJ2-5
size: .
D: .
DNA: TGTGCCAGCAGCTTAGATCAAGGGGAAATAGCGACCCAGTACTTC
CDR3: CASSLDQGEIATQYF

V: TRBV10-1
J: TRBJ2-7
size: .
D: TRBD2
DNA: TGCGCCAGCAGTGTACTAGCGGGAGAAAGAATGAACGAGCAGTACTTC
CDR3: CASSVLAGERMNEQYF

V: TRBV7-2
J: TRBJ1-2
size: .
D: .
DNA: TGTGCCAGCAGCTTGTGGGGGGGCGATGACTATGGCTACACCTTC
CDR3: CASSLWGGDDYGYTF

V: TRBV30
J: TRBJ1-1
size: .
D: .
DNA: TGTGCCTGGAGTGTATCAGATGAAGCTTTCTTT
CDR3: CAWSVSDEAFF

V: TRBV24-1
J: TRBJ2-7
size: .
D: TRBD1
DNA: TGTGCCACCAACCGGGACAGCAAGTACTACGAGCAGTACTTC
CDR3: CATNRDSKYYEQYF

V: TRBV30
J: TRBJ2-1
size: .
D: TRBD2
DNA: TGTGCCTCCTTAGCGGGAGGGCCGGGAAATGAGCAGTTCTTC
CDR3: CASLAGGPGNEQFF

V: TRBV6-5
J: TRBJ1-5
size: .
D: TRBD1
DNA: TGTGCCAGCAGTTCCTCCCGGCAGGGGGGTTATCAGCCCCAGCATTTT
CDR3: CASSSSRQGGYQPQHF

V: TRBV4-3
J: TRBJ1-4
size: .
D: TRBD1
DNA: TGCGCCAGCAGCCAAGATCTAGGGCAGGGGGATGAAAAACTGTTTTTT
CDR3: CASSQDLGQGDEKLFF

V: TRBV19
J: TRBJ2-1
size: .
D: TRBD2
DNA: TGTGCCAGTAGTATAGGGGTAGCGGGATTTGGCGATGAGCAGTTCTTC
CDR3: CASSIGVAGFGDEQFF

V: TRBV7-6
J: TRBJ2-6
size: .
D: .
DNA: TGTGCCAGCAGCCTCGGGAGCTCTGGGGCCAACGTCCTGACTTTC
CDR3: CASSLGSSGANVLTF

V: TRBV18
J: TRBJ2-6
size: .
D: TRBD1
DNA: TGTGCCAGCTCACCATACAGGGGTCCCTCTGGGGCCAACGTCCTGACTTTC
CDR3: CASSPYRGPSGANVLTF

V: TRBV27
J: TRBJ2-5
size: .
D: .
DNA: TGTGCCAGCCTCCCCCCCTACCAAGAGACCCAGTACTTC
CDR3: CASLPPYQETQYF

V: TRBV30
J: TRBJ1-3
size: few
D: .
DNA: TGTGCCTGGTCCGGCGGGGGTGGTGGAAACACCATATATTTT
CDR3: CAWSGGGGGNTIYF

V: TRBV7-9
J: TRBJ1-2
size: .
D: .
DNA: TGTGCCAGCAGCTTAGGCAGGGTTGTGTCCTATGGCTACACCTTC
CDR3: CASSLGRVVSYGYTF

V: TRBV11-2
J: TRBJ2-5
size: .
D: TRBD1
DNA: TGTGCCAGCAGCTTTCGGGACAGGGTGAAAGAGACCCAGTACTTC
CDR3: CASSFRDRVKETQYF

V: TRBV7-9
J: TRBJ1-4
size: .
D: .
DNA: TGTGCCAGCAGTTCAGAGGGTGCAACTAATGAAAAACTGTTTTTT
CDR3: CASSSEGATNEKLFF

V: TRBV30
J: TRBJ2-3
size: .
D: .
DNA: TGTGCCTGGAGTGTCGGACACAGCACAGATACGCAGTATTTT
CDR3: CAWSVGHSTDTQYF

V: TRBV25-1
J: TRBJ2-5
size: .
D: TRBD2
DNA: TGTGCCAGCAGCACTAGCGGGGGGGCCGTCGCAGAGACCCAGTACTTC
CDR3: CASSTSGGAVAETQYF

V: TRBV2
J: TRBJ1-3
size: .
D: .
DNA: TGTGCCAGCAGTGAAGTCATCCAAGCGGGGGGGCTCTCTGGAAACACCATATATTTT
CDR3: CASSEVIQAGGLSGNTIYF

V: TRBV12-3/TRBV12-4
J: TRBJ2-1
size: .
D: .
DNA: TGTGCCAGCAGCCAGGGTACCAATGAGCAGTTCTTC
CDR3: CASSQGTNEQFF

V: TRBV2
J: TRBJ2-1
size: .
D: TRBD2
DNA: TGTGCCAGCATAGTCGCGGGAGACGGGAATGAGCAGTTCTTC
CDR3: CASIVAGDGNEQFF

V: TRBV2
J: TRBJ1-5
size: .
D: .
DNA: TGTGCCAGCAGTGAATTGGGGGGAGAGAGCAATCAGCCCCAGCATTTT
CDR3: CASSELGGESNQPQHF

V: TRBV18
J: TRBJ2-7
size: .
D: .
DNA: TGTGCCAGCTCACTTTCGAGCCGAGGAGAGCAGTACTTC
CDR3: CASSLSSRGEQYF

V: TRBV19
J: TRBJ1-1
size: .
D: .
DNA: TGTGCCAGTAGTATAGACAGGGGATATACTGAAGCTTTCTTT
CDR3: CASSIDRGYTEAFF

V: TRBV7-6
J: TRBJ2-5
size: few
D: .
DNA: TGTGCCAGCAGCTCAGCAGGTCCGGGAGAGACCCAGTACTTC
CDR3: CASSSAGPGETQYF

V: TRBV19
J: TRBJ2-1
size: .
D: .
DNA: TGTGCCAGCCGCTCTCTAGGAACCTACAATGAGCAGTTCTTC
CDR3: CASRSLGTYNEQFF

V: TRBV7-2
J: TRBJ1-1
size: once
D: .
DNA: TGTGCCAGCAGCTTAGTAAGGTCCGCAGGGGCTGAAGCTTTCTTT
CDR3: CASSLVRSAGAEAFF

V: TRBV7-9
J: TRBJ2-5
size: .
D: TRBD2
DNA: TGTGCCAGCAGCCCCGCCGGGACTAGCGGGAGGGAGACCCAGTACTTC
CDR3: CASSPAGTSGRETQYF

V: TRBV5-8
J: TRBJ1-5
size: .
D: .
DNA: TGTGCCAGCAGCTTCGGCGGATATAGCAATCAGCCCCAGCATTTT
CDR3: CASSFGGYSNQPQHF

V: TRBV29-1
J: TRBJ1-1
size: .
D: .
DNA: TGCAGCGCCTCCCCGGCGGGTAACACTGAAGCTTTCTTT
CDR3: CSASPAGNTEAFF